This T cell receptor (beta chain) was captured by sequencing in a study of regulatory dendritic cells for organ transplantation. Looking at the study overall: Dendritic cell cultures received LPS on day 6. Notes on the study in general: Resting memory CD8+ T cells held the most alloreactive clonotypes.

On this clone itself: Its specificity is not known.

Allogeneic regulatory or mature dendritic cells were co-cultured for 5 days with CFSE-labeled sorted T cells at 1:10. Memory T cells were CD45RO+, naive were CD45RA+, sorted by FACS. Profiling relied on immunoSEQ multiplex PCR, and the TCRdb table lists in-frame clones only, not all of them. The sample lists approximately 10,000 clones, roughly nine tenths seen once, with roughly 0.41% in the top ten. Deletions cut 6 bases from V and 3 bases from J, with 15 bases between. The CDR3 spans 14 residues. Germline V gene lookup returns CDR1 MNHEY and CDR2 SVGAGI. Sequenced: naive CD8+ T cells from blood cultured with dendritic cells. As to subset: CD45RA+ naive T cells. The TCR originated in a human donor in good health. The chain combines TRBV6-5 with TRBJ2-7, with a weak D call TRBD2 (6 bases). This chain's CDR3 is CASSAGLGSYEQYF. The CDR3 DNA reads as TGTGCCAGCAGCGCGGGACTCGGGAGCTACGAGCAGTACTTC.